The 5 T cell receptor beta chains reported below all come from one sample, sequenced in a study of HIV-infected children after antiretroviral therapy interruption. Regarding treatment: PENTA 11 planned treatment interruption arm or continuous ART arm. RNA-based 3' RACE libraries used unique molecular identifiers. MiXCR, applied by TCRdb to the 3' RACE reads, yields one record per CDR3 protein. Of around 47,000 distinct CDR3 sequences listed, approximately 4% are singletons. The sample here was CD45RA+ CD4+ T cells from PBMCs, pooled from several time points, taken from a donor given antiretroviral therapy, either interrupted or continuous. Subset noted: naive CD4+ CD45RA+ CD45RO- T cells. The receptor source for this set is a pool of human donors with HIV.

This clonotype appeared many times. The CDR3 nucleotides read TGTGCCAGCAGCAGGACCACTTTCTACGAGCAGTACTTC. Amino acids: CASSRTTFYEQYF. The chain employs TRBV12-3 or TRBV12-4 and TRBJ2-7; D gene unclear. V was cut by 6 bases and J by 3 bases, with 12 bases left in between. The CDR3 contains 13 residues.

The sample holds many counts of this clonotype. The chain combines TRBV2 with TRBJ1-2, with 10 bases fitting TRBD1. The CDR3 extends over 15 amino acids. Trimming cost V 7 bases and J 7 bases; bases outside gene matches: 12. Germline V lookup: CDR1 SNHLY, CDR2 FYNNEI. The CDR3 sequence is CASIRDRGSSGGYTF. CDR3 bases: TGTGCCAGCATCCGGGACAGGGGCTCATCGGGTGGCTACACCTTC.

This clonotype turned up a few times. The junction differs from germline at one of its ends, possibly a read error. The J gene is TRBJ1-3, the V gene TRBV11-2; a possible D gene is TRBD1 (5 bases). The CDR3 is made up of 14 amino acids. The germline gives CDR1 SGHAT, CDR2 FQNNGV. The chain's CDR3 is CASSVDSSGNTIYF. The CDR3 region has the DNA TGTGCCAGCAGCGTAGACAGTTCTGGAAACACCATATATTTT. The whole variable domain, remainder taken from reference TRBV11-2 and TRBJ1-3, is EAGVAQSPRYKIIEKRQSVAFWCNPISGHATLYWYQQILGQGPKLLIQFQNNGVVDDSQLPKDRFSAERLKGVDSTLKIQPAKLEDSAVYLCASSVDSSGNTIYFGEGSWLTVV.

Many counts were recorded for this clonotype. This chain uses TRBV6-5 with TRBJ2-7; possibly TRBD1 or TRBD2 for D (5 bases each). Per the germline V gene, CDR1 is MNHEY and CDR2 is SVGAGI. Trimming left V 6 bases short and J 1 base short, with 13 bases between. The CDR3 spans 14 residues. For the CDR3, the DNA is TGTGCCAGCAGCCATGGGACCGTGTCCTACGAGCAGTACTTC. Its protein product is CASSHGTVSYEQYF.

This clonotype was counted only a few times. The chain joins TRBV2 to TRBJ2-5; D is undetermined. The CDR3 runs to 15 residues. V dropped 5 bases and J dropped 2 bases, with 15 bases sitting between them. The germline CDR1 and CDR2 sequences are SNHLY and FYNNEI. DNA for the CDR3: TGTGCCAGCAGTTACGACGGAATCCCACAAGAGACCCAGTACTTC. This encodes CASSYDGIPQETQYF.